This TCR beta chain was identified in a study of blood T cell repertoires in COVID-19. Under the authors' procedure: Estimation of nucleated cell counts relied on the amplification of reference gene primers. The table came from immunoSEQ multiplex PCR; TCRdb's copy has only in-frame clones and leaves some out. That table is the source of V, J and clone size, and D and trimming were worked out from the DNA. The data contain 180,000 or so clones, roughly 87% of them singletons. This clone was picked up one time. CDR1 is SGHNT, CDR2 YENEEA, per germline. Trimming cost V 5 bases and J 5 bases; bases outside gene matches: 14. This CDR3 contains 17 residues.

Source material: peripheral blood. The sequence derives from a woman between 50 and 59 years old with acute or convalescent COVID-19. The chain couples TRBV11-3 to TRBJ1-4, with 7 positions matching TRBD1. DNA of the CDR3: TGTGCCAGCAGCCGGATATTGTCACAGGGGCAGAATGAAAAACTGTTTTTT. Its protein is CASSRILSQGQNEKLFF. The variable domain in full, with the rest retrieved from reference TRBV11-3 and TRBJ1-4, is EAGVVQSPRYKIIEKKQPVAFWCNPISGHNTLYWYLQNLGQGPELLIRYENEEAVDDSQLPKDRFSAERLKGVDSTLKIQPAELGDSAVYLCASSRILSQGQNEKLFFGSGTQLSVL.